This T cell receptor (beta chain) was found in a study of circulating and synovial CD4+ cells in juvenile arthritis. General study findings and limits: These blood cells shared more CDR3 sequences with synovium than bulk blood. Some such blood samples were as oligoclonal as synovium. T cell genome counts differed by at least an order of magnitude between CPL and CD4 samples.

Method: immunoSEQ multiplex PCR; TCRdb's copy keeps in-frame clones and lacks some. The data contain fewer than 35,000 clones, about 95% of them singletons. As regards this clone: What it recognizes is unknown.

This CDR3 contains 14 residues. With 4 bases clipped from V and 6 bases from J, the junction kept 6 bases outside the gene matches. Germline V gives CDR1 LNHDA, CDR2 SQIVND (reference sequence). Sequences were obtained from CD4+ T cells from blood. This TCR came from a human donor with juvenile idiopathic arthritis. The chain carries TRBV19 and TRBJ1-5, with 7 bases lining up with TRBD1. The chain's CDR3 is CASSTDRVPQPQHF. The CDR3 nucleotides read TGTGCCAGTAGTACTGACAGGGTCCCTCAGCCCCAGCATTTT.